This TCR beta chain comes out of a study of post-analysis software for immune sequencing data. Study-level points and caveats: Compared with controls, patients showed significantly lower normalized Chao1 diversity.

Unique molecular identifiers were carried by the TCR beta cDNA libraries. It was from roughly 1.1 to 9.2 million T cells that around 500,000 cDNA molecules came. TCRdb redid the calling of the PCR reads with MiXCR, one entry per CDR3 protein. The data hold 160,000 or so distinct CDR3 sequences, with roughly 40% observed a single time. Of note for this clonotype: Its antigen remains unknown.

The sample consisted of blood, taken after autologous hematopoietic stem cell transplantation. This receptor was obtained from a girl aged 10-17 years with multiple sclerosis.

The CDR3 DNA sequence: TGTGCCACCACCGTTCCCCCGATACTAGCGACCAAAGAGACCCAGTACTTC. It translates to CATTVPPILATKETQYF. The chain couples TRBV24-1 to TRBJ2-5; TRBD2 agrees at 7 bases. Unmatched junction bases numbered 17, after V lost 8 bases and J lost 3 bases. The CDR3 is 17 amino acids. Germline V gene data show CDR1 as KGHDR and CDR2 as SFDVKD.